The rows below give T cell receptor beta chains drawn from one sample of a study of CD8 T cells in ankylosing spondylitis. From the 5' RACE reads, TCRdb called clonotypes with MiXCR, one entry per CDR3 protein. The sample lists 150,000 to 200,000 distinct CDR3 sequences, 11% seen once, with about 28% in the top ten. The sequenced material came from blood, either unsorted or a sorted T cell fraction (not recorded which). These receptors all come from a male donor with ankylosing spondylitis or in good health (not recorded which). Each CDR3 is given with its conserved first and last residue. A D gene is named only where the DNA matches it firmly. Clone size is shown for a subset of rows, as once, few, many or a class of expanded clone.

TRBJ2-7,TRBV6-2/TRBV6-3,-,many,TGTGCCAGCAGTCCTTCGAACTACGAGCAGTACTTC,CASSPSNYEQYF
TRBJ2-1,TRBV27,TRBD2,many,TGTGCCAGCAGACTAGCGGTGTCCTACAATGAGCAGTTCTTC,CASRLAVSYNEQFF
TRBJ2-7,TRBV19,TRBD1,many,TGTGCCAGTAGTATATTCGGGACAGGGGCCTACGAGCAGTACTTC,CASSIFGTGAYEQYF
TRBJ2-5,TRBV12-3/TRBV12-4,-,-,TGTGCCAGCAGCCCCTGGGGCGTAAACCAAGAGACCCAGTACTTC,CASSPWGVNQETQYF
TRBJ2-2,TRBV7-6,-,-,TGTGCCAGCAGCTTAGGAGTTAGTACCGGGGAGCTGTTTTTT,CASSLGVSTGELFF
TRBJ2-2,TRBV3-1,-,many,TGTGCCAGCAGCCACCCGACTAGTGATGCGAACACCGGGGAGCTGTTTTTT,CASSHPTSDANTGELFF
TRBJ2-1,TRBV4-3,-,many,TGCGCCAGCAGCCCTACCGGCTTCGACAGGCCGTACAATGAGCAGTTCTTC,CASSPTGFDRPYNEQFF
TRBJ2-5,TRBV27,-,many,TGTGCCAGCAGTTCCCCCGGTTTTGGAGAGACCCAGTACTTC,CASSSPGFGETQYF
TRBJ1-4,TRBV28,-,many,TGTGCCAGCAAAATACCTAGGTCAGCTAATGAAAAACTGTTTTTT,CASKIPRSANEKLFF
TRBJ2-5,TRBV6-5,-,many,TGTGCCAGCAGTTACTCGGTCGGGGGGCGCACGATGGAGACCCAGTACTTC,CASSYSVGGRTMETQYF
TRBJ2-6,TRBV20-1,TRBD1,-,TGCAGTGCTAGAGTTATGCAGGGGGCTTCTCCTGGGGCCAACGTCCTGACTTTC,CSARVMQGASPGANVLTF
TRBJ1-5,TRBV6-5,-,-,TGTGCCAGCAGTTCCCTCCCCACAGTTACCCGCAATCAGCCCCAGCATTTT,CASSSLPTVTRNQPQHF
TRBJ1-5,TRBV4-3,TRBD1,many,TGCGCCAGCAGCCCCGGGACAGGGGGACAGCCCCAGCATTTT,CASSPGTGGQPQHF
TRBJ1-3,TRBV15,TRBD1,many,TGTGCCACCAGCAGAGGCAGGGGGGGCTTCGGAAACACCATATATTTT,CATSRGRGGFGNTIYF
TRBJ2-7,TRBV12-2,-,-,TGTGCAAGTCGCTCACCTAAGGAGGTAACCTACGAGCAGTACTTC,CASRSPKEVTYEQYF
TRBJ2-7,TRBV3-1,-,-,TGTGCCAGCAGCCATACCACCTACGAGCAGTACTTC,CASSHTTYEQYF
TRBJ2-7,TRBV20-1,TRBD1,many,TGCAGTGCTAGAGAGGCAGGGGGCGCCTACGAGCAGTACTTC,CSAREAGGAYEQYF
TRBJ1-2,TRBV24-1,-,many,TGTGCCACCAGTGATCCCACCGGTTTCGGCTATGGCTACACCTTC,CATSDPTGFGYGYTF
TRBJ2-4,TRBV20-1,TRBD2,many,TGCAGTGCTAGAGATAGGGGACTAGCGGACCAAGCCAAAAACATTCAGTACTTC,CSARDRGLADQAKNIQYF
TRBJ1-6,TRBV5-1,TRBD1,few,TGCGCCAGCAGCTCGGACAGGGCCCATAATTCACCCCTCCACTTT,CASSSDRAHNSPLHF
TRBJ1-2,TRBV25-1,-,many,TGTGCCAGCAGTGAATCCGGGGGCCCCCCCTATGGCTACACCTTC,CASSESGGPPYGYTF
TRBJ2-1,TRBV20-1,-,many,TGCAGTACCCCGAACAGGGTAGGAAATGAGCAGTTCTTC,CSTPNRVGNEQFF
TRBJ2-2,TRBV7-8,-,-,TGTGCCAGCAGCTTTGGGCCTTCGGCCACCGGGGAGCTGTTTTTT,CASSFGPSATGELFF
TRBJ2-3,TRBV6-1,TRBD1,-,TGTGCCAGCAGTAGAGACAGGGGAGGAGATACGCAGTATTTT,CASSRDRGGDTQYF
TRBJ1-2,TRBV13,-,-,TGTGCCAGGAGCTCCGGGCCCCCCTGCTATGGCTACACCTTC,CARSSGPPCYGYTF
TRBJ1-4,TRBV28,-,many,TGTGCCAGCAGTCCTTCGGGGTTCAATGAAAAACTGTTTTTT,CASSPSGFNEKLFF
TRBJ2-3,TRBV7-9,-,few,TGTGCCAGCAGCTTAGTGGAAGGTGGCACAGATACGCAGTATTTT,CASSLVEGGTDTQYF
TRBJ1-1,TRBV5-1,-,many,TGCGCCAGCAGCTTAGCCGGGCCGTCGAACACTGAAGCTTTCTTT,CASSLAGPSNTEAFF
TRBJ2-7,TRBV5-5,TRBD2,few,TGTGCCAGCAGCCGGTTGGGGAGCGGGAGTGGCTACGAGCAGTACTTC,CASSRLGSGSGYEQYF
TRBJ2-3,TRBV24-1,TRBD1,few,TGTGCCACCAGTGACACCGGACAGGGACCCACAGATACGCAGTATTTT,CATSDTGQGPTDTQYF
TRBJ2-1,TRBV20-1,-,many,TGCAGTGCTAGCCCTTTCGCGTACAGCTCCTACAATGAGCAGTTCTTC,CSASPFAYSSYNEQFF
TRBJ2-3,TRBV12-3/TRBV12-4,TRBD2,many,TGTGCCAGCACCTCGAGCGGTAGCGGGCTGTTTTTGGATACGCAGTATTTT,CASTSSGSGLFLDTQYF
TRBJ2-1,TRBV12-3/TRBV12-4,TRBD2,many,TGTGCCAGCAGTTTTGCGAGCGGGGGGCCTCTGTACAATGAGCAGTTCTTC,CASSFASGGPLYNEQFF
TRBJ2-2,TRBV19,TRBD2,-,TGTGCCAGTAGTCCCCAGCGGGGGTTCACCGGGGAGCTGTTTTTT,CASSPQRGFTGELFF
TRBJ1-1,TRBV6-5,-,many,TGTGCCAGCAGTTCATTGCAGAACACTGAAGCTTTCTTT,CASSSLQNTEAFF
TRBJ1-2,TRBV20-1,-,many,TGCAGTGCTAGTCATTCGACAGGCGGCTCGGGCTACACCTTC,CSASHSTGGSGYTF
TRBJ2-3,TRBV5-1,TRBD2,many,TGCGCCAGCAGCGCTAGCGGGAGGGAAATTGGAGATACGCAGTATTTT,CASSASGREIGDTQYF
TRBJ2-1,TRBV20-1,TRBD2,many,TGCAGTGCTGCCCTACTGAGCGGGAGGGGCGATGAGCAGTTCTTC,CSAALLSGRGDEQFF
TRBJ2-2,TRBV29-1,-,many,TGCAGCGTTCTAGTCTGGGACTTAACCTCGAACACCGGGGAGCTGTTTTTT,CSVLVWDLTSNTGELFF
TRBJ1-2,TRBV21-1,-,few,TGTGCCAGCAGCATGGTCAGCGGGGGCTACACCTTC,CASSMVSGGYTF
TRBJ1-1,TRBV19,TRBD1,few,TGTGCCAGTAGTATAAGGGGGGGACAGGGGGCTCCGTTTGAAGCTTTCTTT,CASSIRGGQGAPFEAFF
TRBJ1-2,TRBV7-9,-,few,TGTGCCAGCAGCCCAGCCCAGGGTGGCTACACCTTC,CASSPAQGGYTF
TRBJ1-5,TRBV5-1,-,many,TGCGCCAGCAGGGGAAGTAGGGACCAGCCCCAGCATTTT,CASRGSRDQPQHF
TRBJ2-2,TRBV6-5,-,many,TGTGCCAGCAGTTACCAGAACGCCGGGGAGCTGTTTTTT,CASSYQNAGELFF
TRBJ2-7,TRBV5-8,-,many,TGTGCCAGCAGCCATCGACAGGACCCCTCCTACGAGCAGTACTTC,CASSHRQDPSYEQYF
TRBJ2-7,TRBV7-8,TRBD2,many,TGTGCCAGCAGGGGCCGCCGAATCGGGGGGATCAACGAGCAGTACTTC,CASRGRRIGGINEQYF
TRBJ1-1,TRBV6-5,-,-,TGTGCCAGCAGTTTTGCCGCGTCGGGGGCTGAAGCTTTCTTT,CASSFAASGAEAFF
TRBJ1-5,TRBV5-6,-,-,TGTGCCAGCAGCTTGGCGGGCAGAGGGCCGCCCCAGCATTTT,CASSLAGRGPPQHF
TRBJ2-7,TRBV7-8,-,-,TGTGCCAGCAGCCGAATTCCCGGGACCCGAAGCTCCTACGAGCAGTACTTC,CASSRIPGTRSSYEQYF
TRBJ1-1,TRBV6-2/TRBV6-3,-,-,TGTGCCAGCAGTTACTACGGACGGGGTGAAGCTTTCTTT,CASSYYGRGEAFF
TRBJ2-7,TRBV29-1,-,many,TGCAGCGTTGATGCCCCAAGCTCCTACGAGCAGTACTTC,CSVDAPSSYEQYF
TRBJ2-2,TRBV20-1,TRBD2,many,TGCAGTGCTAGAGGGACTAGCGGGAGGGAAGGGGAGCTGTTTTTT,CSARGTSGREGELFF